This T cell receptor beta chain was observed in a study of radiotherapy plus CTLA-4 blockade in lung cancer. Study results and limitations: Researchers report tumor-derived TCR clones expanding in blood after radiotherapy plus ipilimumab.

This clone was seen only a few times. As yet, its antigen is unknown. The repertoire was sequenced with immunoSEQ multiplex PCR; TCRdb's copy has only in-frame clones and lacks some. The sample consists of under 90,000 clones, around 72% of them appearing once. The sequenced sample was peripheral blood, obtained from a patient treated with radiotherapy plus ipilimumab. This TCR came from a human donor with non-small cell lung cancer that progressed on radiotherapy plus ipilimumab.

For the CDR3, the DNA is TGTGCCAGCAGCCGGGGGGACTACGAGCAGTACTTC. Protein sequence: CASSRGDYEQYF. The chain recombines TRBV14 with TRBJ2-7; D perhaps matches TRBD2 (6 bases). Germline V gives CDR1 SGHDN, CDR2 FVKESK. The CDR3 sequence is 12 residues long. The germline V and J ends were trimmed by 4 bases and 3 bases, with 7 bases remaining between them.